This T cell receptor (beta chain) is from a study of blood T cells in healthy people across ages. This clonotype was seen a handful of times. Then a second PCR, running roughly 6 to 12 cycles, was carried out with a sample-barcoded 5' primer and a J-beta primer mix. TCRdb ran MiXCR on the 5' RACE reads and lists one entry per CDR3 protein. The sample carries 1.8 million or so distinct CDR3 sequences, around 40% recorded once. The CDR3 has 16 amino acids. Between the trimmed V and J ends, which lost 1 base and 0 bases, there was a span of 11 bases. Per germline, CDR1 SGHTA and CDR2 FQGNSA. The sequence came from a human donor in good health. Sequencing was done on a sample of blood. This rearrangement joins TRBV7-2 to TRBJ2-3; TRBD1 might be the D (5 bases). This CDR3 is CASSLEQVSSTDTQYF. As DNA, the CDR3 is TGTGCCAGCAGCTTAGAACAGGTTTCTAGCACAGATACGCAGTATTTT.